A single sample is the source of the 17 T cell receptor beta chains below, sequenced in a study of early T cells in non-severe SARS-CoV-2 infection. TCRdb itself ran the 5' RACE reads through MiXCR, one entry per CDR3 protein. This table has roughly 48,000 distinct CDR3 sequences, around 5.6% appearing once. Sequenced input: whole blood. All receptors come from an adult who was a healthcare worker with PCR-confirmed SARS-CoV-2 infection or an uninfected control (not recorded which).

The CDR3 protein is CASSRDSRNTEAFF. Written as DNA, the CDR3 is TGTGCCAGCAGTCGGGACAGCCGGAACACTGAAGCTTTCTTT. This chain joins TRBV6-6 and TRBJ1-1; 7 bases are a match to TRBD1. Trimming cost V 5 bases and J 1 base; bases outside gene matches: 4. The CDR3 is 14 residues long. CDR1 MNHNY and CDR2 SVGAGI come from the germline V gene (reference sequence).

This clonotype was observed a handful of times. The chain recombines TRBV5-4 with TRBJ2-3, with 8 bases fitting TRBD2. The ends lost 4 bases at V and 3 bases at J; junction bases unmatched: 7. CDR1 is SGHNT and CDR2 is YYREEE in the germline V gene (reference sequence). The CDR3 extends over 15 amino acids. In DNA form, the CDR3 reads TGTGCCAGCAGCCAGGAGCGGGAGTCTACAGATACGCAGTATTTT. Translation gives CASSQERESTDTQYF.

This clonotype was seen ten or more times. V gene TRBV14 combines with J gene TRBJ2-1; D is perhaps TRBD2 (5 bases). The ends were cut back, 0 bases at V and 2 bases at J, with 17 bases in the middle. Germline V gives CDR1 SGHDN, CDR2 FVKESK. The CDR3 totals 18 residues. Here the CDR3 DNA reads TGTGCCAGCAGCCAAGAAGCTCGGTGGAGGCCACCCTACAATGAGCAGTTCTTC. It specifies CASSQEARWRPPYNEQFF.

The J gene is TRBJ2-1, the V gene TRBV19; 8 nucleotides agree with TRBD1. Germline V CDR1 and CDR2: LNHDA, SQIVND (reference sequence). Trimming cost V 5 bases and J 6 bases; bases outside gene matches: 12. CDR3 length: 16 residues. Here the CDR3 DNA reads TGTGCCAGTAGTCGGACAGGGCGACCGGGTGGCAATGAGCAGTTCTTC. Its protein product is CASSRTGRPGGNEQFF.

The table lists this clonotype with many counts. The rearrangement uses TRBV3-1 and TRBJ2-2; TRBD2 matches at 8 bases. The CDR3 spans 16 residues. J was trimmed by 4 bases and V by 3 bases; bases with no gene match: 7. The germline V gene encodes CDR1 LGHDT and CDR2 YNNKEL (reference sequence). The CDR3, as DNA: TGTGCCAGCAGCCATAGGTCGAGCGGGAGCACCGGGGAGCTGTTTTTT. Encoded protein: CASSHRSSGSTGELFF.

V gene TRBV20-1 combines with J gene TRBJ1-4, with 10 bases matching TRBD1. The CDR3 totals 15 residues. Germline trimming cut 6 bases from V and 8 bases from J; bases unmatched to any gene: 12. Germline V gene lookup returns CDR1 DFQATT and CDR2 SNEGSKA (reference sequence). CDR3 bases: TGCAGTGCCGGCCGGACAGGGGGTGTGGGCGAAAAACTGTTTTTT. It encodes CSAGRTGGVGEKLFF.

This clonotype appeared many times. V usage is TRBV7-2 and J usage is TRBJ1-1; D not resolved. The CDR3 sequence is 12 residues long. Trimming removed 5 bases from V and 2 bases from J, with 6 bases in between. Germline CDR1 is SGHTA and CDR2 is FQGNSA. CDR3 DNA sequence: TGTGCCAGCAGCCAATCTAACACTGAAGCTTTCTTT. Its translation is CASSQSNTEAFF.

This clonotype was detected ten times or more. The chain links TRBV5-1 to TRBJ1-1; no clear D gene. The CDR3 covers 15 residues. Between the trimmed V and J ends, which lost 1 base and 0 bases, there was a span of 10 bases. Per germline, CDR1 SGHRS and CDR2 YFSETQ. CDR3 nucleotide sequence: TGCGCCAGCAGCTTGATGGCGGGAGTGAACACTGAAGCTTTCTTT. This translates into CASSLMAGVNTEAFF.

The table lists this clonotype with many counts. The chain recombines TRBV6-6 with TRBJ2-7; TRBD2 is a possible D gene (5 bases). CDR1 MNHNY and CDR2 SVGAGI come from the germline V gene (reference sequence). Between the trimmed V and J ends, which lost 6 bases and 4 bases, there was a span of 13 bases. This CDR3 has 13 residues. CDR3: CASSPQPGYEQYF. CDR3 nucleotide sequence: TGTGCCAGCAGCCCCCAACCGGGATACGAGCAGTACTTC.

This clonotype was counted ten times or more. V and J are TRBV18 and TRBJ1-1, with 7 bases aligning to TRBD1. Germline CDR1 KGHSH, CDR2 LQKENI. There are 15 residues in the CDR3. V gave up 8 bases and J gave up 1 base; unmatched junction bases: 10. CDR3 sequence reads: CASKPTGQPNTEAFF. The CDR3 coding sequence is TGTGCCAGCAAACCGACAGGGCAGCCGAACACTGAAGCTTTCTTT. Variable domain in full (rest from reference TRBV18 and TRBJ1-1): NAGVMQNPRHLVRRRGQEARLRCSPMKGHSHVYWYRQLPEEGLKFMVYLQKENIIDESGMPKERFSAEFPKEGPSILRIQQVVRGDSAAYFCASKPTGQPNTEAFFGQGTRLTVV.

This clonotype was observed many times. This sequence joins TRBV11-3 and TRBJ1-1; D is unclear. This CDR3 is 13 amino acids long. From germline, CDR1 is SGHNT and CDR2 YENEEA. V lost 5 bases and J 0 bases, leaving 7 bases between the germline ends. CDR3 nucleotide sequence: TGTGCCAGCAGCCTCTTTATGAACACTGAAGCTTTCTTT. It specifies CASSLFMNTEAFF.

This rearrangement joins TRBV4-1 to TRBJ2-3; 9 bases align to TRBD1. This CDR3 contains 17 residues. CDR1 MGHRA and CDR2 YSYEKL come from the germline V gene. Unmatched junction bases numbered 5, after V lost 1 base and J lost 0 bases. CDR3 amino acids: CASSQGSGTGSTDTQYF. In DNA, the CDR3 is TGCGCCAGCAGCCAAGGGAGCGGGACAGGGAGCACAGATACGCAGTATTTT.

This clonotype was seen at least ten times. The rearrangement uses TRBV20-1 and TRBJ2-1, with unresolved D. Germline CDR1 is DFQATT and CDR2 is SNEGSKA (reference sequence). Trimming pared 1 base from V and 0 bases from J, leaving 7 bases between. The CDR3 consists of 14 residues. The CDR3 here is CSARVHGSYNEQFF. The CDR3 bases are TGCAGTGCTAGAGTTCACGGCTCCTACAATGAGCAGTTCTTC.

This clonotype was seen at least ten times. The chain uses TRBV20-1 and TRBJ2-1; no firm D call. This CDR3 is 14 amino acids long. Germline lookup yields CDR1 DFQATT and CDR2 SNEGSKA (reference sequence). V lost 1 base to trimming and J lost 0 bases, with 7 bases between them. CDR3 residues: CSARAGSSYNEQFF. CDR3 DNA sequence: TGCAGTGCTAGAGCTGGTAGCTCCTACAATGAGCAGTTCTTC.

This clonotype appeared many times. This sequence joins TRBV27 and TRBJ2-1; a possible D gene is TRBD1 (5 bases). This CDR3 has 13 amino acids. V was cut by 6 bases and J by 7 bases, with 13 bases left in between. Germline loops: CDR1 MNHEY, CDR2 SMNVEV (reference sequence). As DNA, the CDR3 is TGTGCCAGCAGGGACACCGTCTTGAATGAGCAGTTCTTC. Its translation is CASRDTVLNEQFF.

This clonotype was recorded many times. The V call is TRBV18, the J call TRBJ2-1; D gene uncertain. CDR1 and CDR2 from the germline V gene are KGHSH and LQKENI. With 3 bases removed from V and 8 bases from J, the gap between germline ends came to 8 bases. The CDR3 sequence is 12 residues long. CDR3: CASSPTRHEQFF. In nucleotides, the CDR3 is TGTGCCAGCTCACCTACCCGGCATGAGCAGTTCTTC. Full variable domain (remainder filled in from reference TRBV18 and TRBJ2-1): NAGVMQNPRHLVRRRGQEARLRCSPMKGHSHVYWYRQLPEEGLKFMVYLQKENIIDESGMPKERFSAEFPKEGPSILRIQQVVRGDSAAYFCASSPTRHEQFFGPGTRLTVL.

This clonotype was picked up many times. V is TRBV7-2 and J is TRBJ1-2; D uncertain. CDR3 length: 16 residues. V lost 1 base to trimming and J lost 0 bases, with 12 bases between them. The germline V gene encodes CDR1 SGHTA and CDR2 FQGNSA. The CDR3 coding sequence is TGTGCCAGCAGCTTAGGGGCGCGAAGCACTAACTATGGCTACACCTTC. Translated, it gives CASSLGARSTNYGYTF.